This record covers a single T cell receptor (beta chain). Its antigen is undetermined. This specimen belongs to a study of PD-1 blockade in classical Hodgkin lymphoma. Across the study: Intravenous infusions of nivolumab 3 mg/kg reached patients every 2 weeks. Findings and caveats of the study: CD4+ TCR diversity rose significantly by C4D1, and CD8+ TCR diversity did not. Newly diagnosed patients reportedly trailed healthy donors in baseline TCR diversity.

The time point denotes: cycle 4 day 1 (C4D1), after less than seven weeks of nivolumab. Each of the patients experienced relapse following autologous stem cell transplantation, and their brentuximab vedotin exposure differed. Magnetic negative selection purified CD4+ T cells from thawed PBMCs. The assay was immunoSEQ multiplex PCR, and TCRdb's table has in-frame clones only and misses some. The table shows around 30,000 clones, with around nine tenths occurring only once. V trimming: 4 bases; J trimming: 4 bases; junction bases outside the gene matches: 20. The germline V gene encodes CDR1 MGHRA and CDR2 YSYEKL. This CDR3 comprises 20 residues.

The receptor was isolated from a human donor with classical Hodgkin lymphoma. The V call is TRBV4-1, the J call TRBJ2-5; 11 nucleotides match TRBD2. The sequenced sample was CD4+ T cells from blood, obtained before the fourth cycle of nivolumab. CDR3 nucleotide sequence: TGCGCCAGCAGCCCATCATCAAAAATTAGCGGGAGGGCCTTTGGAGAGACCCAGTACTTC. Its protein product is CASSPSSKISGRAFGETQYF.